The 11 T cell receptor beta chains listed next were all sequenced from one sample in a study of cytomegalovirus exposure and HLA in healthy donors. The PCR employed 60 Vbeta primers together with 13 Jbeta primers. Using immunoSEQ multiplex PCR, the repertoire was profiled, and TCRdb retains in-frame clones only, with some absent. The repertoire holds approximately 150,000 clones, with roughly 80% as singletons. Sample: PBMCs. Source of these receptors: a woman aged 18-30 years in good health and CMV-seropositive.

This clone has a single count. The chain links TRBV29-1 to TRBJ1-2, with D perhaps matching TRBD1 (5 bases). V was shortened by 1 base and J by 4 bases, with 13 bases between the two germline ends. CDR1 is SQVTM and CDR2 is ANQGSEA in the germline V gene. This CDR3 comprises 14 residues. The CDR3 bases are TGCAGCGTTGAAGGGCGGGGGGTGGCCTATGGCTACACCTTC. This translates into CSVEGRGVAYGYTF. The variable domain in full, with the rest retrieved from reference TRBV29-1 and TRBJ1-2, is SAVISQKPSRDICQRGTSLTIQCQVDSQVTMMFWYRQQPGQSLTLIATANQGSEATYESGFVIDKFPISRPNLTFSTLTVSNMSPEDSSIYLCSVEGRGVAYGYTFGSGTRLTVV.

The chain is built from TRBV4-1 and TRBJ2-1; 9 bases map to TRBD2. V dropped 4 bases and J dropped 0; count of bases not matched to a gene: 4. The CDR3 loop spans 16 amino acids. From germline, CDR1 is MGHRA and CDR2 YSYEKL. CDR3 protein: CASSRGLASSYNEQFF. CDR3 nucleotides: TGCGCCAGCAGCCGCGGACTAGCGAGCTCCTACAATGAGCAGTTCTTC.

The chain couples TRBV4-2 to TRBJ1-4; unclear D gene. Germline CDR1 reads LGHNA; CDR2 reads YNFKEQ. The CDR3 contains 14 residues. V dropped 4 bases and J dropped 8 bases, with 14 bases sitting between them. CDR3 DNA: TGTGCCAGCAGCCGAGAGTACTTGGAGGAAAAACTGTTTTTT. As protein: CASSREYLEEKLFF.

This clone was detected only a few times. The chain is built from TRBV4-2 and TRBJ1-2; TRBD1 aligns across 10 bases. V trimming: 0 bases; J trimming: 8 bases; junction bases outside the gene matches: 6. The germline V gene has CDR1 LGHNA and CDR2 YNFKEQ. CDR3 length equals 15 residues. In nucleotides, the CDR3 is TGTGCCAGCAGCCAAGATGTGACAGGGGGCAGCGGCTACACCTTC. Its protein is CASSQDVTGGSGYTF.

The gene calls are TRBV5-5 and TRBJ1-2, with D possibly matching TRBD1 (6 bases). The CDR3 runs to 15 residues. From germline, CDR1 is SGHKS and CDR2 YYEKEE (reference sequence). The ends were cut back, 4 bases at V and 6 bases at J, with 19 bases in the middle. CDR3 sequence reads: CASSQTGILRDGYTF. As DNA, the CDR3 is TGTGCCAGCAGCCAAACAGGGATCCTTCGGGATGGCTACACCTTC.

The rearrangement joins TRBV10-1 to TRBJ2-2; no firm D call. Trimming stripped 2 bases from V and 7 bases from J, with 5 bases between. The CDR3 sequence is 12 residues long. Germline loops: CDR1 WNHNN, CDR2 SYGVQD (reference sequence). CDR3 DNA sequence: TGCGCCAGCAGTGAGGAGGTCGGGGAGCTGTTTTTT. It encodes CASSEEVGELFF.

The J gene is TRBJ2-1, the V gene TRBV4-1; possible D gene TRBD1, 7 bases. The V gene lost 4 bases and the J gene lost 4 bases, with 14 bases spanning the gap. Germline V CDR1 and CDR2: MGHRA, YSYEKL. This CDR3 is built from 15 residues. Written as DNA, the CDR3 is TGCGCCAGCAGCCCGCGCGGGACAGAATACAATGAGCAGTTCTTC. Amino acids: CASSPRGTEYNEQFF.

The chain couples TRBV2 to TRBJ1-2; 9 bases map to TRBD1. The CDR3 runs to 16 residues. Germline CDR1 reads SNHLY; CDR2 reads FYNNEI. The trim removed 2 bases at V and 8 bases at J, leaving 12 bases unmatched. In DNA, the CDR3 is TGTGCCAGCAGTGAAAGAAGGGACAGGGAAGCTGGCGGCTACACCTTC. Translation gives CASSERRDREAGGYTF.

The V and J genes are TRBV7-6 and TRBJ1-6; D possibly corresponds to TRBD1 (6 bases). The CDR3 covers 14 residues. V dropped 2 bases and J dropped 7 bases, with 9 bases sitting between them. CDR1 is SGHVS, CDR2 FNYEAQ, per germline. The CDR3 loop reads CASSLQGQNSPLHF. The DNA of the CDR3 is TGTGCCAGCAGCTTACAGGGGCAAAATTCACCCCTCCACTTT.

The chain employs TRBV28 and TRBJ2-7, with 14 bases fitting TRBD2. CDR1 and CDR2 (germline): MDHEN, SYDVKM. The V and J ends lost 5 bases and 5 bases, in that order; junction bases with no gene match: 5. There are 15 residues in the CDR3. This CDR3 reads CASSQGLAGVNEQYF. The CDR3 DNA follows: TGTGCCAGCAGTCAGGGACTAGCGGGGGTTAACGAGCAGTACTTC.

J is TRBJ1-1 and V is TRBV11-3; D ambiguous. The ends were cut back, 3 bases at V and 0 bases at J, with 5 bases in the middle. CDR3 length equals 13 residues. Germline assignment: CDR1 SGHNT and CDR2 YENEEA. The CDR3 protein is CASSLSMNTEAFF. CDR3 coding DNA: TGTGCCAGCAGCTTGAGCATGAACACTGAAGCTTTCTTT.